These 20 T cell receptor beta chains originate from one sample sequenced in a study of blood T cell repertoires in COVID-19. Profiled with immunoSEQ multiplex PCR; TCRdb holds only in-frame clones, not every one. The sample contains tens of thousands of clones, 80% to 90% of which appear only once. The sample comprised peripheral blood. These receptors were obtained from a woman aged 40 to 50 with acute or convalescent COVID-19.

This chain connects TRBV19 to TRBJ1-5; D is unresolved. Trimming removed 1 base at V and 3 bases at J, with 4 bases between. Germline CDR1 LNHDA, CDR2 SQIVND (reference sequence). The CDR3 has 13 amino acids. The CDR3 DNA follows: TGTGCCAGTAGTATAGGGCCCAATCAGCCCCAGCATTTT. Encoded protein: CASSIGPNQPQHF.

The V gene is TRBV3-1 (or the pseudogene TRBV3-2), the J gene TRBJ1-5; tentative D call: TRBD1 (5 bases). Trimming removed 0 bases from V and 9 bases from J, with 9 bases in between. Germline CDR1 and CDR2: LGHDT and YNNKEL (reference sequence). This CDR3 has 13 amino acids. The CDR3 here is CASSQDRELPQHF. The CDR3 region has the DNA TGTGCCAGCAGCCAAGACAGGGAACTGCCCCAGCATTTT.

As DNA, the CDR3 is TGTGCCAGTACCCAAACATGGAACACTGAAGCTTTCTTT. Translation gives CASTQTWNTEAFF. The chain recombines TRBV19 with TRBJ1-1; D is undetermined. V was pared by 7 bases and J by 1 base, with 10 bases between. The CDR3 is 13 amino acids. Germline V CDR1 and CDR2: LNHDA, SQIVND (reference sequence). The whole variable domain, remainder taken from reference TRBV19 and TRBJ1-1, is DGGITQSPKYLFRKEGQNVTLSCEQNLNHDAMYWYRQDPGQGLRLIYYSQIVNDFQKGDIAEGYSVSREKKESFPLTVTSAQKNPTAFYLCASTQTWNTEAFFGQGTRLTVV.

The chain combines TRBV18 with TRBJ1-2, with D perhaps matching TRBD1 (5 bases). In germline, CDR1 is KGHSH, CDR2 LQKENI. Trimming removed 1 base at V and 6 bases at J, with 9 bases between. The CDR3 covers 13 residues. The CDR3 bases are TGTGCCAGCTCACCACAGGGAGGGGATGGCTACACCTTC. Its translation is CASSPQGGDGYTF.

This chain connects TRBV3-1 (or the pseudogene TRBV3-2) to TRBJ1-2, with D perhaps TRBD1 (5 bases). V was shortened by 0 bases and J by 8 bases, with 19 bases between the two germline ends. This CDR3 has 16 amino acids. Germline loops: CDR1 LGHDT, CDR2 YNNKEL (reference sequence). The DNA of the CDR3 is TGTGCCAGCAGCCAAGATGCCTATAAGGGGCGCTGGGGCTACACCTTC. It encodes CASSQDAYKGRWGYTF.

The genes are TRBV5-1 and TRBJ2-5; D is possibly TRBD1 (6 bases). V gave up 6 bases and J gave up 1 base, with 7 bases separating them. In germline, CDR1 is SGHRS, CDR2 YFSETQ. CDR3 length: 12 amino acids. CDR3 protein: CASTDSQETQYF. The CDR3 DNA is TGCGCCAGCACGGACAGCCAAGAGACCCAGTACTTC.

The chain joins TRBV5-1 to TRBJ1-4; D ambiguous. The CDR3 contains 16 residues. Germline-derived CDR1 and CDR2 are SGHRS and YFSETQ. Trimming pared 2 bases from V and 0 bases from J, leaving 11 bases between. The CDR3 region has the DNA TGCGCCAGCAGCTTCGGGAGGCCCGCAACTAATGAAAAACTGTTTTTT. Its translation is CASSFGRPATNEKLFF.

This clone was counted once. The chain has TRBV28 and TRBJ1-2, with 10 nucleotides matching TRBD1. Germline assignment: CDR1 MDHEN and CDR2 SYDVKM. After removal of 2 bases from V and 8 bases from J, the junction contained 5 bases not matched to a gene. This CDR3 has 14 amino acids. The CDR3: CASSLPDRGWGYTF. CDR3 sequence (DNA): TGTGCCAGCAGTTTACCGGACAGGGGGTGGGGCTACACCTTC.

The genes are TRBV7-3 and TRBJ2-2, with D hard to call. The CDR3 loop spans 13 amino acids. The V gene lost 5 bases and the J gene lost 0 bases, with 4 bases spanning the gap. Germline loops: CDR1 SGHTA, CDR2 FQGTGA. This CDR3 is CASSRPNTGELFF. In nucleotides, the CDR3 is TGTGCCAGCAGCCGTCCGAACACCGGGGAGCTGTTTTTT.

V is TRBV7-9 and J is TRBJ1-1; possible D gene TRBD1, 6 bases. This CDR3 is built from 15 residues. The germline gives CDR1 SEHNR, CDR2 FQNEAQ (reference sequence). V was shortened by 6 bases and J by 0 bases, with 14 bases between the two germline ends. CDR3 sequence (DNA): TGTGCCAGCAGAAATAAGGACAGAATGAACACTGAAGCTTTCTTT. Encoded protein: CASRNKDRMNTEAFF.

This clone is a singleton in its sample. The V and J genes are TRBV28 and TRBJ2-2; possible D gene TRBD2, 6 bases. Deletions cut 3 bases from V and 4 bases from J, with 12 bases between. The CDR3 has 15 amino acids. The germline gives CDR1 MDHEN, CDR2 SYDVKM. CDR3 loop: CASSLEGAGTGELFF. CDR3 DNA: TGTGCCAGCAGTTTGGAGGGAGCGGGCACCGGGGAGCTGTTTTTT.

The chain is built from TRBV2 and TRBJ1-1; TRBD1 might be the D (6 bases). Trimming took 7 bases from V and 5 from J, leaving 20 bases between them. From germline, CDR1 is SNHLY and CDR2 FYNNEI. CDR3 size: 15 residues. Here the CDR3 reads CASTTYLRGGTEAFF. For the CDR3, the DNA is TGTGCCAGCACCACTTATCTGAGGGGGGGGACTGAAGCTTTCTTT.

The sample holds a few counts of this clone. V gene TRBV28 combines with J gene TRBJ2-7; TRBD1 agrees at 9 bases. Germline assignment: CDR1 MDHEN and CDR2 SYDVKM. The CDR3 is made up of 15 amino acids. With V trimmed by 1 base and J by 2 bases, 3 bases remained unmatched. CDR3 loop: CASSLSGTGTYEQYF. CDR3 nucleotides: TGTGCCAGCAGTTTATCCGGGACAGGGACCTACGAGCAGTACTTC.

The CDR3 sequence is CASSPITGSETQYF. The CDR3 coding sequence is TGTGCCAGCAGCCCAATAACAGGGTCGGAGACCCAGTACTTC. The chain uses TRBV5-5 and TRBJ2-5; perhaps TRBD1 as D (6 bases). The germline V and J ends were trimmed by 4 bases and 5 bases, with 15 bases remaining between them. Germline values: CDR1 SGHKS, CDR2 YYEKEE (reference sequence). CDR3 size: 14 residues.

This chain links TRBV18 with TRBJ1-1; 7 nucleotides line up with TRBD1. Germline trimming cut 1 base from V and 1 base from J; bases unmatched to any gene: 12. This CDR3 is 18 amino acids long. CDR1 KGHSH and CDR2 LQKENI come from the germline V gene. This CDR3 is CASSPQRQGLKGNTEAFF. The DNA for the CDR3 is TGTGCCAGCTCACCACAAAGACAGGGCCTCAAAGGGAACACTGAAGCTTTCTTT.

This CDR3 reads CASSSFRQGVHEQYF. The CDR3 DNA reads TGTGCCAGCAGTTCTTTTAGACAGGGGGTCCACGAGCAGTACTTC. V and J are TRBV27 and TRBJ2-7, with 9 bases identical to TRBD1. The CDR3 runs 15 residues. V shed 4 bases and J 5 bases; nucleotides not matched to a gene: 9. CDR1 and CDR2 from the germline V gene are MNHEY and SMNVEV (reference sequence).

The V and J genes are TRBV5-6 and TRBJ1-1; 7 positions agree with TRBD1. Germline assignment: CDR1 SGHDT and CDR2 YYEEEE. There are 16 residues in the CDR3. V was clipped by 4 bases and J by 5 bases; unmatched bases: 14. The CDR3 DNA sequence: TGTGCCAGCAGCAACCACCCAGGGGGAAAAGGGACTGAAGCTTTCTTT. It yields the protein CASSNHPGGKGTEAFF.

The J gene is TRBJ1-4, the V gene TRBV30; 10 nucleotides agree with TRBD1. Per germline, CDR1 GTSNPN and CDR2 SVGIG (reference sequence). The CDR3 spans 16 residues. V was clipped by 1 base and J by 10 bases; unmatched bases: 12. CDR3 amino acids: CAWSATGQGVSGKLFF. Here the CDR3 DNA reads TGTGCCTGGAGTGCAACCGGACAGGGGGTATCGGGAAAACTGTTTTTT. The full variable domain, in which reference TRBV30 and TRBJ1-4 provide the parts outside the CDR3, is SQTIHQWPATLVQPVGSPLSLECTVEGTSNPNLYWYRQAAGRGLQLLFYSVGIGQISSEVPQNLSASRPQDRQFILSSKKLLLSDSGFYLCAWSATGQGVSGKLFFGSGTQLSVL.

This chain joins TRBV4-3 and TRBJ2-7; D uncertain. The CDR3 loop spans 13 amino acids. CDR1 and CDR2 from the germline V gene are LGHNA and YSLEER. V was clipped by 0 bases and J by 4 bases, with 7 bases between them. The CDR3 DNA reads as TGCGCCAGCAGCCAAGATCACGGGTACGAGCAGTACTTC. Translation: CASSQDHGYEQYF.

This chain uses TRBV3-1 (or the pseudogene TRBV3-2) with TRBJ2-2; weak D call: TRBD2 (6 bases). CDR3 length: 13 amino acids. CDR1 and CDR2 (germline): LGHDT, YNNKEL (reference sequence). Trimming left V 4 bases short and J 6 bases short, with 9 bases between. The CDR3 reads CASSLTSSGELFF. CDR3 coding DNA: TGTGCCAGCAGCCTTACTAGCTCCGGGGAGCTGTTTTTT.